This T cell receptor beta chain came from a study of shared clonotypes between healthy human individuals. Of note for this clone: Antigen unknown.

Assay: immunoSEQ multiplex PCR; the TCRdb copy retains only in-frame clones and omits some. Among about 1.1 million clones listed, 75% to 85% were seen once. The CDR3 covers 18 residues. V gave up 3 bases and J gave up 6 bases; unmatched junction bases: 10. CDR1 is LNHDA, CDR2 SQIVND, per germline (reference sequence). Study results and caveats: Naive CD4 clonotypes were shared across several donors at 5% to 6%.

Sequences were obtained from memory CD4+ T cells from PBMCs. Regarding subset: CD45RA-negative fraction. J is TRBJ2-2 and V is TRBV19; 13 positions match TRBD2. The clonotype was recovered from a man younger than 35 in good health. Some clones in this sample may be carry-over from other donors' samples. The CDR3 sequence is CASSIDLGLAGDPGELFF. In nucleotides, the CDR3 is TGTGCCAGTAGTATCGACCTTGGACTAGCGGGAGATCCCGGGGAGCTGTTTTTT.